A selection of T cell receptor beta chains follows, all from one sample in a study of T cells in Graves' hyperthyroidism and ophthalmopathy. TCRdb called the multiplex PCR reads again in MiXCR, with one record for every CDR3 protein. The sample holds 500,000 or so distinct CDR3 sequences; 15% to 20% are singletons and the top ten take 25% to 30%. The source material was blood. The receptors originated from a woman in her 30s with Graves' ophthalmopathy. CDR3s include the opening cysteine and the closing phenylalanine or tryptophan.

v_gene	j_gene	CDR3aa
TRBV20-1	TRBJ2-2	CSARGKAGTGELFF
TRBV7-2	TRBJ2-2	CASSPRIGRAKNTGELFF
TRBV20-1	TRBJ2-7	CSARDNDRGRTYEQYF
TRBV18	TRBJ2-7	CASSPISGDGEQYF
TRBV6-5	TRBJ2-2	CASSYAGTNTGELFF
TRBV3-1	TRBJ2-1	CASSRKGPHYDEQFF
TRBV6-5	TRBJ2-1	CASSYDQAEQFF
TRBV6-1	TRBJ1-1	CASRDQGGVNTEAFF
TRBV4-2	TRBJ2-7	CASSQETPSGLAYEQYF
TRBV6-2/TRBV6-3	TRBJ2-3	CASSYLGTSGPITDTQYF
TRBV11-2	TRBJ2-7	CASSYGTASYEQYF
TRBV20-1	TRBJ2-3	CSATTSGLSDTQYF
TRBV4-3	TRBJ1-5	CASSQDPIVGGQPQHF
TRBV6-5	TRBJ2-7	CASSFRSGGEQYF
TRBV27	TRBJ1-3	CASSQTGGNTIYF
TRBV6-1	TRBJ2-5	CASTGTSGTETQYF
TRBV20-1	TRBJ2-7	CSARDHLGTYEQYF
TRBV28	TRBJ2-7	CASRTGSAVYEQYF
TRBV20-1	TRBJ2-2	CSAINRGAGGELFF
TRBV5-4	TRBJ2-2	CASSPGEVNIGELFF
TRBV27	TRBJ1-2	CASSLTRGRDGYTF
TRBV6-4	TRBJ1-5	CASSRYSEGNQPQHF
TRBV20-1	TRBJ1-4	CSARWQVDEKLFF
TRBV12-3/TRBV12-4	TRBJ1-5	CASRKTSSNQPQHF
TRBV7-2	TRBJ1-2	CASSLASSYGYTF
TRBV20-1	TRBJ1-6	CSARDRGTSPLHF
TRBV20-1	TRBJ2-7	CSARDTSGQYEQYF
TRBV27	TRBJ1-1	CSDKPYGRTEAFF
TRBV11-2	TRBJ2-5	CASNHPGTKEETQYF
TRBV10-3	TRBJ1-6	CAIRGGAHNSPLHF
TRBV20-1	TRBJ2-5	CSARDPRWGDPQETQYF
TRBV4-3	TRBJ2-7	CASSQDIGYLKYEQYF
TRBV19	TRBJ2-2	CASSRSSGGELFF
TRBV6-2/TRBV6-3	TRBJ1-5	CASSYSSTGPNQPQHF
TRBV28	TRBJ2-7	CASSFLGTSGNEQYF
TRBV29-1	TRBJ1-1	CSGTPGTATEAFF
TRBV5-1	TRBJ2-7	CASSPREGTGSYEQYF
TRBV24-1	TRBJ1-5	CATSDSGPSNQPQHF
TRBV5-8	TRBJ2-3	CASSLGRTMSTDTQYF
TRBV20-1	TRBJ2-7	CSARTGRTYEQYF
TRBV28	TRBJ2-7	CASTNNPRGYEQYF
TRBV2	TRBJ2-3	CASSDGGGTTDTQYF
TRBV27	TRBJ2-4	CASSWTGKNIQYF
TRBV19	TRBJ2-5	CASSIVLTGVETQYF
TRBV3-1	TRBJ2-1	CASSQDHEGIAGVGYNEQFF
TRBV15	TRBJ2-1	CATKVGGVNEQFF
TRBV2	TRBJ2-6	CASIGTSGTGGSGANVLTF
TRBV2	TRBJ1-5	CASRRGPNNQPQHF
TRBV10-3	TRBJ2-5	CAISESTSGKETQYF
TRBV19	TRBJ2-3	CASSITREDTQYF
TRBV30	TRBJ1-2	CASRHGGYTF
TRBV19	TRBJ2-2	CASRVTNTGELFF
TRBV7-3	TRBJ2-3	CASSFGGKDTQYF
TRBV29-1	TRBJ1-1	CSVGQQGSYTEAFF
TRBV29-1	TRBJ2-1	CSVEVRGLASNEQFF